The entry below describes one TCR beta chain. This CDR3 has 13 residues. Germline V gives CDR1 SGHRS, CDR2 YFSETQ. Trimming pared 4 bases from V and 3 bases from J, leaving 8 bases between. The entry originates in a study of blood T cell repertoires in COVID-19. The overall study: Specimens from acute and convalescent COVID-19 originated in the United States, Italy and Spain. Nucleic acid was either cDNA or gDNA, and it came from T cells, B-cell-depleted T cells, or PBMCs.

Original processing methods: Amplification of reference gene primers provided the estimated nucleated cell counts. Repertoires were generated with immunoSEQ multiplex PCR, while TCRdb's copy carries only in-frame clones and drops some. Clone size and V and J calls were adopted from that table, with D and trimming inferred from the DNA. The sample includes 65,000 to 90,000 clones, 89% seen only once; the top ten take over 7%. This sequence joins TRBV5-1 and TRBJ1-5, with unresolved D. Sequenced input: peripheral blood. The receptor was isolated from a man between 50 and 59 years old with acute or convalescent COVID-19. The CDR3 DNA follows: TGCGCCAGCAGCCCACAGCCCAATCAGCCCCAGCATTTT. Translation: CASSPQPNQPQHF.